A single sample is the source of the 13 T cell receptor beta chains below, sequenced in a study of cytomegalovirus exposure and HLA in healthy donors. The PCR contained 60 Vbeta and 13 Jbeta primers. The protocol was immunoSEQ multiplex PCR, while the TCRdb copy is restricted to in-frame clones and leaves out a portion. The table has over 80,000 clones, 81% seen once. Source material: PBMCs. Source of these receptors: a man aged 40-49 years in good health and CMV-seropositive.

As DNA, the CDR3 is TGTGCCAGTAGTAATCTAGCTAGCACAGATACGCAGTATTTT. Protein sequence: CASSNLASTDTQYF. The chain combines TRBV19 with TRBJ2-3; tentatively, D is TRBD2 (5 bases). This CDR3 spans 14 amino acids. CDR1 is LNHDA and CDR2 is SQIVND in the germline V gene (reference sequence). Trimming took off 4 bases at V and 0 bases at J, with 8 bases between the two ends.

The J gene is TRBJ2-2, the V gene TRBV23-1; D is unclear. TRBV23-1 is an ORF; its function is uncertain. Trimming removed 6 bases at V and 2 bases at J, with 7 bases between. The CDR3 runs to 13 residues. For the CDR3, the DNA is TGCGCCAGCAGCCAAGGCAACACCGGGGAGCTGTTTTTT. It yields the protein CASSQGNTGELFF.

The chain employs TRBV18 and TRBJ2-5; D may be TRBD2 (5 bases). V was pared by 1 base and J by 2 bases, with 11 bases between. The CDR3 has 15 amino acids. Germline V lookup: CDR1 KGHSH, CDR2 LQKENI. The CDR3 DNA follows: TGTGCCAGCTCACCACGCGGGCCCCCACAAGAGACCCAGTACTTC. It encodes CASSPRGPPQETQYF.

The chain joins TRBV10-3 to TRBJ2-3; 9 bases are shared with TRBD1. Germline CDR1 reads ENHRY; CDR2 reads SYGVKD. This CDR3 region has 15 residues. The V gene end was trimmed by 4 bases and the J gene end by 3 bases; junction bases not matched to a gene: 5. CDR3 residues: CAISVWDRVTDTQYF. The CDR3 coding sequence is TGTGCCATCAGTGTATGGGACAGGGTAACAGATACGCAGTATTTT.

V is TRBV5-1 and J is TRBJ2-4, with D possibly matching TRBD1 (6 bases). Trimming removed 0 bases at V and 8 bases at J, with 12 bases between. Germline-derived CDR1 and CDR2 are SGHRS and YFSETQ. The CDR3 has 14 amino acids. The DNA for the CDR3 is TGCGCCAGCAGCTTGGCCAGGGGAGTGGACATTCAGTACTTC. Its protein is CASSLARGVDIQYF.

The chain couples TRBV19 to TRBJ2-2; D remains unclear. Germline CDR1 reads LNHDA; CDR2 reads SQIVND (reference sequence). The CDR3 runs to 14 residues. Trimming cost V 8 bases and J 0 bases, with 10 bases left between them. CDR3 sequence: CASVRSSNTGELFF. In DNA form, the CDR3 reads TGTGCCAGTGTCCGCAGTTCGAACACCGGGGAGCTGTTTTTT.

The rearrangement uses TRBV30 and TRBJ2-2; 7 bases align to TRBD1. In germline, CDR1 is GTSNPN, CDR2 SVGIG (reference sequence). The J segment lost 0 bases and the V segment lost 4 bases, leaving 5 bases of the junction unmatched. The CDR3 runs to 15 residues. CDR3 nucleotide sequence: TGTGCCTGGAATAGGGGGCCCGCGAACACCGGGGAGCTGTTTTTT. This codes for CAWNRGPANTGELFF.

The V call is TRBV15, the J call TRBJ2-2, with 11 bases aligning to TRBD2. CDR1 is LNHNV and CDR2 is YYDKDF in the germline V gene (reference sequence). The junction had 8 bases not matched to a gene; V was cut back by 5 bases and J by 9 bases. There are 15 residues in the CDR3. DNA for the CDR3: TGTGCCACCAGCCCCTGGGGGACTAGCGGAAGGGAGCTGTTTTTT. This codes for CATSPWGTSGRELFF.

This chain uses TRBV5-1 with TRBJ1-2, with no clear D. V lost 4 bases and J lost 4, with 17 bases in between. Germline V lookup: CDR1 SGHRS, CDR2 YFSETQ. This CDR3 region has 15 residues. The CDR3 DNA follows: TGCGCCAGCAGCCAGAAAATCAGTGGAGCCTATGGCTACACCTTC. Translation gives CASSQKISGAYGYTF.

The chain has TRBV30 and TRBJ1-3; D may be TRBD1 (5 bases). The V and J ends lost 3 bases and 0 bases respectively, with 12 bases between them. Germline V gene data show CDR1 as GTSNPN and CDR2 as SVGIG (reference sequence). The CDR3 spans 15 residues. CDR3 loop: CAWRGGASSGNTIYF. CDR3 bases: TGTGCCTGGAGGGGAGGGGCGAGCTCTGGAAACACCATATATTTT. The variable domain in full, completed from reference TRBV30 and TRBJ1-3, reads SQTIHQWPATLVQPVGSPLSLECTVEGTSNPNLYWYRQAAGRGLQLLFYSVGIGQISSEVPQNLSASRPQDRQFILSSKKLLLSDSGFYLCAWRGGASSGNTIYFGEGSWLTVV.

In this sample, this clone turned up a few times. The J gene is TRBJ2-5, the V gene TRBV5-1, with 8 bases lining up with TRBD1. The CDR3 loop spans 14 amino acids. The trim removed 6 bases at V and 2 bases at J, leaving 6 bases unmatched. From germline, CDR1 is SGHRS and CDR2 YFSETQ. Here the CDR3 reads CASTGQGRQETQYF. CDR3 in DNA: TGCGCCAGCACAGGACAGGGAAGACAAGAGACCCAGTACTTC.

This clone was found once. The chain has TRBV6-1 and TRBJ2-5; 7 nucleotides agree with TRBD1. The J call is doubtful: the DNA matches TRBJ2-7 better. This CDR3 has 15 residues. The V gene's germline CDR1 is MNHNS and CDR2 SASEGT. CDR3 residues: CASSGGQRNIYEQYF. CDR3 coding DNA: TGTGCCAGCAGTGGGGGACAGCGAAATATCTACGAGCAGTACTTC.

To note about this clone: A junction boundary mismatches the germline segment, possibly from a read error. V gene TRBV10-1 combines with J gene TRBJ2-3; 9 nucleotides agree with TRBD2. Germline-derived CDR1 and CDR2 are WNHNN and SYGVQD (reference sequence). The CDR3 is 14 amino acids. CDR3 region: CASSSGTSIDTQYF. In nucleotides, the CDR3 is TGCGCCAGCAGTTCCGGGACTAGCATAGATACGCAGTATTTT.